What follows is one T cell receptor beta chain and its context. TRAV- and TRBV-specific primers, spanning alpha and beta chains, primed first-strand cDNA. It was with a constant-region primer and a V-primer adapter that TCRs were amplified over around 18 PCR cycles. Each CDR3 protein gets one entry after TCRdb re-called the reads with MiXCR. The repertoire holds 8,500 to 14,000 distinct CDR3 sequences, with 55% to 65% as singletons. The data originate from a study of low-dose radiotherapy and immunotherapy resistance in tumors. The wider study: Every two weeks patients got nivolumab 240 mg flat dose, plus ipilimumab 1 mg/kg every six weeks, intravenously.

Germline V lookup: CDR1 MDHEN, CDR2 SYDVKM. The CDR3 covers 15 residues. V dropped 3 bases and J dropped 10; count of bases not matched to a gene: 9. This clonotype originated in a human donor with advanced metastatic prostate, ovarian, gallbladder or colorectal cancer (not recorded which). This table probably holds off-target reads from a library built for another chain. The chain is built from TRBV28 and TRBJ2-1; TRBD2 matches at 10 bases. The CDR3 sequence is CASSFPSGGRGEQFF. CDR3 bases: TGTGCCAGCAGTTTTCCTAGCGGGGGCCGGGGGGAGCAGTTCTTC.